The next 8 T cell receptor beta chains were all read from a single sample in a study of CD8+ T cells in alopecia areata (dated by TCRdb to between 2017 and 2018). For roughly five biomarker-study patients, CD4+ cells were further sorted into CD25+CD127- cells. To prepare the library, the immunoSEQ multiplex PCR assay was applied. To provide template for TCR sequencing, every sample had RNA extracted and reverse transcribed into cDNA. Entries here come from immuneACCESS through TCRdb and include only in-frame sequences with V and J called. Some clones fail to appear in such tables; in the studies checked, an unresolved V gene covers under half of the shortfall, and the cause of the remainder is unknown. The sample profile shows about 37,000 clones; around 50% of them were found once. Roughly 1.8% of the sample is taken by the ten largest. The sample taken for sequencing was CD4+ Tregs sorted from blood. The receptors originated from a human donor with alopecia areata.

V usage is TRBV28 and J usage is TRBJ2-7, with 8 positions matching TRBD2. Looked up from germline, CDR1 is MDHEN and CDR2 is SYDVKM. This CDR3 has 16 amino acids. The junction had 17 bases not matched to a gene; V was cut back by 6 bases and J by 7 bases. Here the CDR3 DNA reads TGTGCCAGCAGCCCTATGACTAAAGCGGGAGAGAGGGAGCAGTACTTC. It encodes CASSPMTKAGEREQYF.

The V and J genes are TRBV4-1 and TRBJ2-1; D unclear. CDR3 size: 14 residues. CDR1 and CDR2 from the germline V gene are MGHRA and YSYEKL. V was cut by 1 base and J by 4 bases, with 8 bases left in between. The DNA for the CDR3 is TGCGCCAGCAGCCAAGCCTCGAGATACAATGAGCAGTTCTTC. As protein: CASSQASRYNEQFF.

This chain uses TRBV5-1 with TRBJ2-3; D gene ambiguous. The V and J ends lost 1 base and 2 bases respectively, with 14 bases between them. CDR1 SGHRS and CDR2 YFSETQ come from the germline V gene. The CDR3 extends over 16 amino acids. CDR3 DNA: TGCGCCAGCAGCTTGTCCAACAGTGGAAACACAGATACGCAGTATTTT. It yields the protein CASSLSNSGNTDTQYF.

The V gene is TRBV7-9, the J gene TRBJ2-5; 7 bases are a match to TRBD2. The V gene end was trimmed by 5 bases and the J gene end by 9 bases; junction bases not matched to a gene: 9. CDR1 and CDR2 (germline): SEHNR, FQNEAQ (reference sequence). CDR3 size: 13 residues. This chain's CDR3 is CASSPGAGSAQYF. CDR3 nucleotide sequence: TGTGCCAGCAGCCCCGGAGCGGGATCAGCCCAGTACTTC.

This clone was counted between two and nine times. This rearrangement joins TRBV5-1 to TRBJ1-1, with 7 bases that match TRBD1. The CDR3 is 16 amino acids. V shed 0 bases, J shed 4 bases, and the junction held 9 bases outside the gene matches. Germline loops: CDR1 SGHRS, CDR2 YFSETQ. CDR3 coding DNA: TGCGCCAGCAGCTTGGGTGTGGGAGGGGGCATCACTGAAGCTTTCTTT. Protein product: CASSLGVGGGITEAFF.

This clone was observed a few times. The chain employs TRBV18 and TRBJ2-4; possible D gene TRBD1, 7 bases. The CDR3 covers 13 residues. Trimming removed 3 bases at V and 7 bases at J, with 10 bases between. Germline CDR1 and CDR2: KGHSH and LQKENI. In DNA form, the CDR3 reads TGTGCCAGCTCACCCCAGGGGGGTAACATTCAGTACTTC. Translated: CASSPQGGNIQYF.

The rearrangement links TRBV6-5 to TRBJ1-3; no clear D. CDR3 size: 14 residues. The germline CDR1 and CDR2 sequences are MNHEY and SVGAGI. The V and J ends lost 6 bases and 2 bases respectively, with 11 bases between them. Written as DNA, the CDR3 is TGTGCCAGCAGATACACCCTGGCTGGAAACACCATATATTTT. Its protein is CASRYTLAGNTIYF.

CDR3 nucleotide sequence: TGTGCCAGTACTCCCCCGGCAGGGTTGAACACTGAAGCTTTCTTT. Translating it yields CASTPPAGLNTEAFF. V is TRBV19 and J is TRBJ1-1; tentative D call: TRBD1 (5 bases). This CDR3 is 15 amino acids long. Trimming removed 7 bases from V and 0 bases from J, with 15 bases in between. Per germline, CDR1 LNHDA and CDR2 SQIVND (reference sequence). Complete variable domain (other parts from reference TRBV19 and TRBJ1-1): DGGITQSPKYLFRKEGQNVTLSCEQNLNHDAMYWYRQDPGQGLRLIYYSQIVNDFQKGDIAEGYSVSREKKESFPLTVTSAQKNPTAFYLCASTPPAGLNTEAFFGQGTRLTVV.